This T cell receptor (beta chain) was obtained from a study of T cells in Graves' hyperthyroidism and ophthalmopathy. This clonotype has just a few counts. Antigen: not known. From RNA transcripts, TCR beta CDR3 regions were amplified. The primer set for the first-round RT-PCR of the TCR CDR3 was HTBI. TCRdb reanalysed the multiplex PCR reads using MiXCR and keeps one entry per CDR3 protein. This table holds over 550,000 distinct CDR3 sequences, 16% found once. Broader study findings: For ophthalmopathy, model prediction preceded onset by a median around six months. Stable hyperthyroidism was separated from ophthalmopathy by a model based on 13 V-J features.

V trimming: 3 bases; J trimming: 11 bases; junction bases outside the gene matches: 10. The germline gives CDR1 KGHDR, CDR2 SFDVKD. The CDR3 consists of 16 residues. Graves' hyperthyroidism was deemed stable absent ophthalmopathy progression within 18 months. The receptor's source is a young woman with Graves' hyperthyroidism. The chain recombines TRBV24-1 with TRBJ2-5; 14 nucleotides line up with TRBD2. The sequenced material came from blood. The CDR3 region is CATSDATGLAGDGQYF. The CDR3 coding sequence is TGTGCCACCAGTGATGCGACGGGACTAGCGGGAGATGGACAGTACTTC.